This TCR beta chain is from a study of T-cell reconstitution after alpha-beta-depleted transplantation in children. Whole-study findings and limits: Reportedly, alpha-beta T cells present about two months post-transplant originated from several hundred expanded clones of graft origin. T-cell counts and diversity at one year post-transplant came mainly from newly produced T cells. Surviving recipient T cells and thymic progenitors produced the high day-60 TCRbeta diversity seen in some patients.

Comments on this clonotype: Its matching antigen is unknown.

This sample's TCRbeta library carried unique molecular identifier barcodes. MiXCR, run by TCRdb on the PCR reads, gives a single entry per CDR3 protein. The sample has over 200,000 distinct CDR3 sequences, about 15% seen once. CDR1 and CDR2 (germline): SGHDT, YYEEEE. CDR3 length equals 18 residues. V was cut by 4 bases and J by 6 bases, with 25 bases left in between. The genes are TRBV5-6 and TRBJ2-2; possibly TRBD1 for D (6 bases). The origin of this receptor is a male patient aged 2-15 years who had a stem cell transplant for acute lymphoblastic leukemia, so the T cells may come from the graft donor. The sequences come from PBMCs, mostly from graft donor cells, collected 360 days after TCRalphabeta/CD19-depleted stem cell transplant. CDR3 DNA sequence: TGTGCCAGCAGCGATGGGGGCTTGAGGGCCTACACCCCCGGGGAGCTGTTTTTT. Protein: CASSDGGLRAYTPGELFF.